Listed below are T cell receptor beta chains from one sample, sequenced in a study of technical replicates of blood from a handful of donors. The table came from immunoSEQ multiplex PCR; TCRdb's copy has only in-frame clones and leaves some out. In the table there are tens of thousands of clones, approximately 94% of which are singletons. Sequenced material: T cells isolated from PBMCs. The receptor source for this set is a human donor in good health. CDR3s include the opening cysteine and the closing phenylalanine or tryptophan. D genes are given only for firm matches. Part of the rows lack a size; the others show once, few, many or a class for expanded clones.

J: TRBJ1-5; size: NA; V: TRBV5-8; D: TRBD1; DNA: TGTGCCAGCAGCTCGGGACAGGGGACGGATAGCAATCAGCCCCAGCATTTT; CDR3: CASSSGQGTDSNQPQHF
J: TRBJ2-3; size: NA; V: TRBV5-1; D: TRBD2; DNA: TGCGCCAGCAGCTTGAGGGCGGGAGGTGATACGCAGTATTTT; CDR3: CASSLRAGGDTQYF
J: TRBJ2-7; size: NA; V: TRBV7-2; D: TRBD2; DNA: TGTGCCAGCAGCCCGGCCATCGCGGGAGGGCCCTACGAGCAGTACTTC; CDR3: CASSPAIAGGPYEQYF
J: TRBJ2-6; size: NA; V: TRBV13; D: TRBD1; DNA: TGTGCCAGCAGCCCCGCCCGGGACAGGTACTTAGCTGGGGCCAACGTCCTGACTTTC; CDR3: CASSPARDRYLAGANVLTF
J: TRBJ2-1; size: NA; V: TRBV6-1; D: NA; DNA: TGTGCCTCCCCCCGGGGCAATGAGCAGTTCTTC; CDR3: CASPRGNEQFF
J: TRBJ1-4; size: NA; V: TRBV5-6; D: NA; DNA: TGTGCCAGCAGCTTGTGGGGCACCTGGGGTGAAAAACTGTTTTTT; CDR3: CASSLWGTWGEKLFF
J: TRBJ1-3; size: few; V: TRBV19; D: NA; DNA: TGTGCCAGTAGTATTGCAGGTTTCGGAAACACCATATATTTT; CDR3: CASSIAGFGNTIYF
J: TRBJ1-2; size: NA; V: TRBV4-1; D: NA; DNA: TGCGCCAGCAGCCAAGAACGTGGACAGCCAGTCAGCTATGGCTACACCTTC; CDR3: CASSQERGQPVSYGYTF
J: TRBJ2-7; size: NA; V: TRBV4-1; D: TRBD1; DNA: TGCGCCAGCAGCCAAACAACAGGGGGCTCCTACGAGCAGTACTTC; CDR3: CASSQTTGGSYEQYF
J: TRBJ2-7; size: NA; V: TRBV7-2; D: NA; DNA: TGTGCCAGCAGCTTTCTAGTCCTTCCCTATTACGAGCAGTACTTC; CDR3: CASSFLVLPYYEQYF
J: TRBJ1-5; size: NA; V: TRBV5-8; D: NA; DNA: TGTGCCAGCAGCTTCAGTAGCAGTCAGCCCCAGCATTTT; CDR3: CASSFSSSQPQHF
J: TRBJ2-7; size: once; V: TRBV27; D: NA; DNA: TGTGCCAGCAGTTTCCGCCCAGGGAACGAGCAGTACTTC; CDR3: CASSFRPGNEQYF
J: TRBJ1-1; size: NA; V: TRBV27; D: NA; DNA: TGTGCCAGCAGTTCTGGGGGTGGGGAGGGAGCTTTCTTT; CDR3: CASSSGGGEGAFF
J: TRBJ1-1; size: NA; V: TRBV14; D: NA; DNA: TGTGCCAGCAGCCACCCAGGGGCGCGAGAAGAAGCTTTCTTT; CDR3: CASSHPGAREEAFF
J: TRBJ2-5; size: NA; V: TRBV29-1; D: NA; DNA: TGCAGCGTTGGGGGCTCCCCCGAAGAGACCCAGTACTTC; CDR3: CSVGGSPEETQYF
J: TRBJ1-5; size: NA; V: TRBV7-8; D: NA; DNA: TGTGCCAGCAGCCAGACAGGCCGGTATAGCAATCAGCCCCAGCATTTT; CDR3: CASSQTGRYSNQPQHF
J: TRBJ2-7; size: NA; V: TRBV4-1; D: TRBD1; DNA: TGCGCCAGCAGCCATATCTTTAGGACAGGGGTAGGTTACGAGCAGTACTTC; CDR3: CASSHIFRTGVGYEQYF
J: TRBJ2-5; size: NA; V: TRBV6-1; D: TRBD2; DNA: TGTGCCAGCAGGATAGCGGGAGGGCCACAGGAGACCCAGTACTTC; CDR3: CASRIAGGPQETQYF
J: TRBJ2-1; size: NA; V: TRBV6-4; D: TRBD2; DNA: TGTGCCAGCAGTGTTTCTAGCGGAGGATACAATGAGCAGTTCTTC; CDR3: CASSVSSGGYNEQFF
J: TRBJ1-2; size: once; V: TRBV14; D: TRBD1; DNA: TGTGCCAGCAGCCACAGGGGGCCTAGCTATGGCTACACCTTC; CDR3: CASSHRGPSYGYTF
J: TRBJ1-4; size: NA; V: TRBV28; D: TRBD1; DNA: TGTGCCAGCAGCGGACAGGGCGGGGAAAAACTGTTTTTT; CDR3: CASSGQGGEKLFF
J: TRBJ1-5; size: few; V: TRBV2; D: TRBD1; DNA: TGTGCCAGCAGTCTACAGGGGTTGGGCAATCAGCCCCAGCATTTT; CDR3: CASSLQGLGNQPQHF
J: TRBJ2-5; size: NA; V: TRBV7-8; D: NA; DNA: TGTGCCAGCAGCTTAGCGACTTTACAAGAGACCCAGTACTTC; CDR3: CASSLATLQETQYF
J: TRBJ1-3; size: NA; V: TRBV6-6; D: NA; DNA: TGTGCCAGCAGCCCTTTTGGGAGCTCTGGAAACACCATATATTTT; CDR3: CASSPFGSSGNTIYF
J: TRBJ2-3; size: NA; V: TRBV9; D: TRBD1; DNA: TGTGCCAGCAGCGCAGAGCGGGACAGGGCGGCAGATACGCAGTATTTT; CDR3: CASSAERDRAADTQYF
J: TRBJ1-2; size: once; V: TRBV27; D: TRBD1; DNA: TGTGCCAGCAGTCCCGGACAGGGTCTCTATGGCTACACCTTC; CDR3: CASSPGQGLYGYTF
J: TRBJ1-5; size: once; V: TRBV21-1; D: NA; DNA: TGTGCCAGCATCACCCCTGCCCGGGGCAATCAGCCCCAGCATTTT; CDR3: CASITPARGNQPQHF
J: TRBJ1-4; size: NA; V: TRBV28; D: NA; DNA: TGTGCCAGCAGTTTATCTTCCGATGAAAAACTGTTTTTT; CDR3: CASSLSSDEKLFF
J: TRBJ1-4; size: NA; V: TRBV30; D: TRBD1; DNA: TGTGCCTGGAGTGTACTCCGTCGACAGGGGGATTCGTCGTTTAATGAAAAACTGTTTTTT; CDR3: CAWSVLRRQGDSSFNEKLFF
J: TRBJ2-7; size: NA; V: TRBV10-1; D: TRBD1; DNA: TGCGCCAGCAGTGATATTTCAGGGGGCGCGGGGGAGCAGTACTTC; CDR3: CASSDISGGAGEQYF
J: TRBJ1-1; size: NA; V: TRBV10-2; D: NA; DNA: TGCGCCAGCAGGTCTCAGGGAAGGGCAAACATGAACACTGAAGCTTTCTTT; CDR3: CASRSQGRANMNTEAFF
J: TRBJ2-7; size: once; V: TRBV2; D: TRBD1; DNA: TGTGCCAGCAGAGGGGACAGGGAGAGCTCCTACGAGCAGTACTTC; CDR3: CASRGDRESSYEQYF
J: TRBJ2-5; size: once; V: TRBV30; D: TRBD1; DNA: TGTGCCTGGAGTGGAAGGGGCAGCCGGACACCCGGGACAGGACGAGAAGAGACCCAGTACTTC; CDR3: CAWSGRGSRTPGTGREETQYF
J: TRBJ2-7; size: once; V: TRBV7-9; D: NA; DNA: TGTGCCAGCAGCTTTCTAGGAGAAGCCTACGAGCAGTACTTC; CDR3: CASSFLGEAYEQYF
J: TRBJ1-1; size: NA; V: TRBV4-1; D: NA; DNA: TGCGCCAGCAGCCAAGTTTGGAGCCGGGGGAAGGCTGAAGCTTTCTTT; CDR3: CASSQVWSRGKAEAFF
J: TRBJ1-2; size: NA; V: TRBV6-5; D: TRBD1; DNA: TGTGCCAGCAGCTGGGACAGGGACGGCTACACCTTC; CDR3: CASSWDRDGYTF
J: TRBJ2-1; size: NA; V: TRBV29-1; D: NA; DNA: TGCAGCGTTGCGGACTTTTCCTACAATGAGCAGTTCTTC; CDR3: CSVADFSYNEQFF
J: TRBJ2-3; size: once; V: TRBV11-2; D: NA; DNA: TGTGCCAGCAGCTTCCTAAAATCTAGCTATGGGGCAGATACGCAGTATTTT; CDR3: CASSFLKSSYGADTQYF
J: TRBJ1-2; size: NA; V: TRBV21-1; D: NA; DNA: TGTGCCAGCAGCAGGGTTACCGGGACAGACCATGGCTACACCTTC; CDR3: CASSRVTGTDHGYTF
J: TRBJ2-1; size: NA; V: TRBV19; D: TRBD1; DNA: TGTGCCAGTAGCTTTGCAGGGGGGACAGGGAATGAGCAGTTCTTC; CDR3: CASSFAGGTGNEQFF
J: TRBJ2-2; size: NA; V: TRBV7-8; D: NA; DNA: TGTGCCAGCAGAACCAATTTGGTGGACAACGCCGGGGAGCTGTTTTTT; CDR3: CASRTNLVDNAGELFF
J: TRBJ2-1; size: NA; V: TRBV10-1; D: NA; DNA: TGCGCCAGCAGTGAAAGTTGGGCCAATGAGCAGTTCTTC; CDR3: CASSESWANEQFF
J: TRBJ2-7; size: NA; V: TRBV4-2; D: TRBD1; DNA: TGTGCCAGCAGCCAAGGCGAAACGGGGACAGCATACCCGAACGAGCAGTACTTC; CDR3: CASSQGETGTAYPNEQYF